This T cell receptor (beta chain) is drawn from a study of OX40 agonist ivuxolimab in advanced cancers. Study-level information: Dose-escalation patients had hepatocellular carcinoma, melanoma, renal cell or head and neck cancer. Whole-study findings and limits: In general, CD8+ T cells held more expanded clones than CD4+ did, on average.

Autoimmune disease history or systemic immunosuppression barred patients. Germline CDR1 LNHNV, CDR2 YYDKDF (reference sequence). V was pared by 5 bases and J by 4 bases, with 15 bases between. There are 15 residues in the CDR3. To note about this clone: Its antigen is currently unknown.

TCRdb's copy holds only in-frame clones and misses some; the assay was immunoSEQ multiplex PCR. The table lists 14,000 to 15,000 clones, roughly 79% of them singletons, with 30% to 35% in the top ten. This clonotype was sampled from an adult with an advanced solid tumor such as melanoma, head and neck, liver or kidney cancer. The rearrangement joins TRBV15 to TRBJ2-1; tentative D call: TRBD2 (5 bases). The sequencing here drew on CD4+ or CD8+ T cells sorted from blood, taken in a trial of the OX40 agonist ivuxolimab. The CDR3 sequence: CATSDLLRGYNEQFF. CDR3 DNA: TGTGCCACCAGCGACCTCCTGAGAGGGTACAATGAGCAGTTCTTC.